This TCR beta chain is drawn from a study of blood T cell repertoires in COVID-19. Study-wide context: Samples taken during acute and convalescent COVID-19 were collected in the United States, Italy and Spain. The cDNA or gDNA used as material had been derived from T cells, B-cell-depleted T cells, or PBMCs.

Everyone who took part was 18 to 89 years old, and they came from over 20 US areas. Original analysis: Estimation of nucleated cell counts was performed using reference gene primer amplification. The data were produced by immunoSEQ multiplex PCR, yet TCRdb's version contains in-frame clones alone and is incomplete. V and J calls and clone size come straight from that table; D and trimming were deduced from the DNA. The sample holds about 220,000 clones, around 83% seen once. Trimming pared 9 bases from V and 8 bases from J, leaving 16 bases between. The CDR3 is 13 amino acids. From germline, CDR1 is MDHEN and CDR2 SYDVKM.

The V call is TRBV28, the J call TRBJ1-4; TRBD1 might be the D (6 bases). The clonotype comes from a woman aged 40 to 50 with acute COVID-19. The sample was PBMCs or T cells enriched from blood (not recorded which). CDR3 sequence (DNA): TGTGCCAGTCTTACAGGGAATGAAGAAAAACTGTTTTTT. Translating it yields CASLTGNEEKLFF.